In this sample, the clone carrying this T cell receptor beta chain turned up once. Using immunoSEQ multiplex PCR, the repertoire was profiled, and TCRdb retains in-frame clones only, with some absent. The sample gives 100,000 to 150,000 clones, about four fifths of which show up once; 12% is in the top ten. This sample was taken from a study of blood T cell repertoires in COVID-19. As for the study in general: The origin of the acute and convalescent COVID-19 samples was the United States, Italy and Spain.

The length of the CDR3 is 14 residues. Germline V gene sequence: CDR1 WNHNN, CDR2 SYGVQD (reference sequence). The V and J ends lost 5 bases and 7 bases, in that order; junction bases with no gene match: 6. The sequenced material came from peripheral blood. The receptor was derived from a man aged 60-69 years with acute or convalescent COVID-19. This chain links TRBV10-1 with TRBJ2-2; 8 positions agree with TRBD2. CDR3 in DNA: TGCGCCAGCAGTTATAGCGGGATCGGCGGGGAGCTGTTTTTT. This encodes CASSYSGIGGELFF.